This T cell receptor (beta chain) is drawn from a study of T cells in Graves' hyperthyroidism and ophthalmopathy. It was RNA transcripts that yielded the amplified TCR beta CDR3 regions. Initially, a first-round RT-PCR of the TCR CDR3 employed the HTBI primer set. Each CDR3 protein is one row after TCRdb ran MiXCR on the multiplex PCR reads. The top ten clones hold over 15% of a sample with fewer than 900,000 distinct CDR3 sequences, 18% of them seen once. V dropped 5 bases and J dropped 2; count of bases not matched to a gene: 7. This CDR3 spans 16 amino acids. Germline V gene data show CDR1 as SGHKS and CDR2 as YYEKEE (reference sequence).

Sequencing was done on a sample of blood. The source is a woman in her 50s with Graves' hyperthyroidism that later progressed to Graves' ophthalmopathy. The rearrangement links TRBV5-5 to TRBJ2-3; the match to TRBD2 covers 11 bases. CDR3 sequence (DNA): TGTGCCAGCAGTGGGGTAGCGGGGGGGCTCACAGATACGCAGTATTTT. It translates to CASSGVAGGLTDTQYF.